The clone carrying this TCR beta chain was recorded once. Its antigen remains unknown. The source of the sample is a study of cytomegalovirus exposure and HLA in healthy donors. General study results and limits: In vitro, three CMV-associated chains proved specific for CMV antigens.

The donors were part of the validation cohort, which consisted of more than 90 subjects and was separate from the first cohort of 666 subjects. CDR1 SGDLS and CDR2 YYNGEE come from the germline V gene. V lost 4 bases and J lost 7; bases outside the gene matches: 7. The CDR3 runs to 14 residues. TCRdb's copy holds only in-frame clones and misses some; the assay was immunoSEQ multiplex PCR. Of tens of thousands of clones listed, approximately 89% were seen once; the top ten hold around 15%. This TCR was sampled from a woman aged 18-35 years in good health and CMV-seronegative. Sequenced: PBMCs. The chain recombines TRBV9 with TRBJ1-2; 10 nucleotides match TRBD1. The CDR3 is CASSSLGQGSGYTF. DNA of the CDR3: TGTGCCAGCAGCTCCTTGGGACAGGGGAGTGGCTACACCTTC.